The T cell receptor beta chain described here comes from a study of radiation and T cells in renal cell carcinoma (dated by TCRdb to about 2020). General notes on the study: The samples were drawn from a clinical trial, where primary renal cell carcinomas were treated with 15 Gy of stereotactic body radiation therapy and then removed by nephrectomy 4 weeks afterward. In total, almost 55 samples, comprising 25 or so tumors and approximately 27 peripheral blood samples, were subjected to TCR beta sequencing. A total of 4 million to 5 million unique CDR3 nucleotide sequences, encoding roughly 2.7 million unique CDR3 amino acid sequences, were found across all 50 or so samples.

TCR beta libraries were generated from genomic DNA with the immunoSEQ kit, following the manufacturer's recommendations. For library preparation, a first multiplex PCR was performed with proprietary primers, followed by a second PCR in which unique barcodes were added, and bead cleanups were performed after each round. Each sample batch included a kit-provided positive control reaction and a negative control reaction. The final libraries were assessed on an Agilent 4200 TapeStation D1000 ScreenTape, pooled by volume, and quantified by qPCR. Sequencing was performed on an Illumina NextSeq500 with a MidOutput 150-cycle cartridge, and 156 Read1 and 15 Index1 cycles were run with kit custom primers. The pooled library was loaded at about 1 pM, and about 20% PhiX control was spiked in. The authors' analysis ran thus. Vendor-processed data were analyzed in R, with a clonotype defined as all T cells sharing the same CDR3 nucleotide sequence. For clone abundance analyses, frequencies were normalized to the 10,000 most abundant clones per sample. Public T cell clones, which averaged fewer than five per sample, were removed prior to analysis. Tumor-enriched and baseline blood-enriched clonotypes were defined by at least a 32-fold difference in abundance between compartments. A beta-binomial differential abundance model was used to identify clonotypes that expanded or contracted between blood time points. Tumor-blood repertoire similarity was measured with the Baroni-Urbani and Buser coefficient, and group comparisons used two-tailed Wilcoxon tests in R. The table was pulled from immuneACCESS by TCRdb, which kept in-frame rearrangements only. Such tables lose some clones; where checked, under half of the loss comes from unresolved V genes, and the rest has no known cause. The D gene and trimming were derived from the DNA, and the V and J assignments and clone size from that table. This sample has some 150,000 clones in its table, and around nine tenths of those were observed once. Around 13% of the sample belongs to the ten largest clones.

On this clone itself: Its antigen has not been determined. No much larger clone exists at a distance of one base, and base qualities are not known.

Beyond this particular receptor, the publication reports: Top tumor clonotypes rose in blood from baseline to 2 weeks post-radiation, then contracted by 4 weeks, suggesting transient expansion of tumor-resident clones. No pretreatment tumor biopsies were available, so the baseline intratumoral presence of clonotypes could not be determined. Blood repertoire dynamics were not followed beyond 4 weeks after treatment. The single-armed trial design could not address effects of radiation dose or scheduling on the TCR repertoire.

The sample's time point label is to be understood as: baseline pretreatment blood. Per the publication, the treatment or condition label means: 15 Gy SBRT to primary tumor, nephrectomy 4 weeks later. To follow tumor-enriched clonotypes, serial peripheral blood was collected from radiation-treated patients at baseline and at 2 weeks and 4 weeks after SBRT. Renal cell carcinoma with clear cell pathology was present in all patients. The QIAamp DNA Blood Mini Kit (Qiagen) was used to prepare genomic DNA for TCR sequencing. Samples were included in the analyses only if all quality control checks were passed. In the germline V gene, CDR1 corresponds to MNHEY and CDR2 to SVGAGI. Including the terminal cysteine and phenylalanine, the CDR3 comprises 16 residues. Only CDR3 DNA remains: 48 bases, in frame from the first base. Trimming removed 2 bases from V and 1 base from J, leaving 11 bases between the germline ends.

This specimen consisted of blood, obtained from a patient whose treatment included radiotherapy and nephrectomy. The rearranged chain carries TRBV6-5 and TRBJ2-2; no confident D gene assignment can be made. This receptor was identified in a woman in her forties or fifties with renal cell carcinoma. The CDR3 here reads CASSYGILLNTGELFF. Read as DNA, the sequence is TGTGCCAGCAGTTACGGGATCTTACTGAACACCGGGGAGCTGTTTTTT.